Listed here is a single T cell receptor beta chain. This clonotype was counted many times. This clone's antigen is unknown. No clone much larger than this one lies a single base away; base qualities are absent. The sample originates from a study of molecular identifiers for immune sequencing clone quantification (dated by TCRdb to about 2018). Concerning the study at large: For a replicate experiment, RNA from around 20,000 or 100,000 naive CD8 T cells was divided into five aliquots, and four of the five aliquots were sequenced. The study was a methods study using CD8 T cells to benchmark molecular-identifier clustering-based TCR repertoire sequencing (MIDCIRS) and TCR RNA copy counting.

The library came from PCR. Sequencing was performed on a NextSeq 500. Bulk TCR libraries were generated as previously described, with the TCR primers listed in Table S5 used. The Qiagen AllPrep DNA/RNA kit was used to purify total RNA. Before analysis, reads from multiple sequencing runs of the same library were pooled. Per the original workflow: Reads were retained only if their TCR constant sequence matched exactly, and those retained reads were trimmed to 150 nt and grouped according to their 12-nt molecular barcodes. Reads inside each barcode group were sub-clustered using a 15% Levenshtein threshold, and a quality-weighted consensus sequence was constructed for each RNA molecule. Non-functional sequences were filtered out, along with any lower-count sequence sitting one edit away from another sequence. Based on fitting two negative binomial distributions, any barcode sub-cluster with under 20% of the maximum read count was discarded. In-frame beta chains were kept once TCRdb had trimmed the public reads at Q25 with fastp and called clones with MiXCR. Entries that share a CDR3 protein sequence are merged under the most common genes and DNA. These V and J calls rely on TCRdb rather than the paper's analysis. In this sample the table shows 100,000 or so distinct CDR3 sequences, over 30% of which occur a single time. The top ten constitute around 3.9% of the sample.

Libraries of naive CD8 T cells were generated from around 20,000 to 1,000,000 sorted cells, with 10%, 30% or 50% of the purified RNA used. On a BD FACSAria II, naive CD8 T cells were FACS-sorted as CD8+CD4-CCR7+CD45RA+ and collected into RLT Plus buffer. Approximately nine TCR copies' worth of Jurkat RNA were spiked into roughly 19,000-1,000,000 naive CD8 T cell samples to test detection sensitivity. CD8 T cells were enriched with RosetteSep CD8+ T Cell Enrichment Cocktail and Ficoll-Paque, followed by ACK red cell lysis. Summary of the overall study and its limitations: Highly expanded clone sizes could be underestimated if identical TCR molecules share a barcode. Spiked-in Jurkat TCR RNA equal to a single cell's worth was reported to be detectable even within one million naive CD8 T cells. In CMV-specific effector cells, clones with more than 20 RNA copies contained over 98% of molecules, whereas in naive cells such clones contained under 1% of molecules. Naive libraries contained spiked-in Jurkat TCR RNA (roughly 10 copies' worth), which is not part of the donor repertoire. Approximately 3 recovered TCR RNA copies per cell were obtained by modeling, versus around 10 by digital PCR, implying a capture efficiency of roughly 32%. When barcode sub-clustering was left out, chimeric consensus sequences inflated TCR diversity, with chimeras reaching as high as 47%.

CDR1 and CDR2 were assigned from the germline V gene as SGHDT and YYEEEE. V drops 4 bases and J drops 12 bases, leaving 19 bases in between. The CDR3 holds 13 amino acids from the cysteine to the phenylalanine. The read is trimmed to its CDR3 DNA, 39 bases read in frame from base 1. Sequenced input: naive CD8+ T cells from blood, with Jurkat cell RNA spiked in. The cell subset or site label, as the study defines it: FACS-sorted CD8+CD4-CCR7+CD45RA+ naive T cells. This chain is built from TRBV5-6 and TRBJ1-1; a tentative D match to TRBD1 spans 6 bases. This receptor was obtained from a human donor in good health. Some libraries in this study had Jurkat cell RNA spiked in. The sequenced DNA: TGTGCCAGCAGCGGGGACATCGATTGGGGTACTTTCTTT. Its amino acids are CASSGDIDWGTFF.